This is a list of T cell receptor beta chains from one sample in a study of technical replicates of blood from a few donors. Profiling relied on immunoSEQ multiplex PCR, and the TCRdb table lists in-frame clones only, not all of them. Among tens of thousands of clones listed, 93% were seen once. The sample was T cells isolated from PBMCs. These receptors were taken from a human donor in good health. CDR3s include the opening cysteine and the closing phenylalanine or tryptophan. A D gene is named only where the DNA matches it firmly. Rows may omit the clone size; those that give it use once, few, many or a size class.

clone size: -; J gene: TRBJ2-3; D gene: TRBD2; CDR3 length: 17; V gene: TRBV30; CDR3 DNA: TGTGCCTGGAGTGTACCCGTGGCGGGAGAATACTCAGATACGCAGTATTTT; CDR3 protein: CAWSVPVAGEYSDTQYF
clone size: -; J gene: TRBJ2-1; D gene: -; CDR3 length: 14; V gene: TRBV25-1; CDR3 DNA: TGTGCCAGCAGTGAAGAAGAGCCTTACAATGAGCAGTTCTTC; CDR3 protein: CASSEEEPYNEQFF
clone size: -; J gene: TRBJ2-7; D gene: TRBD1; CDR3 length: 12; V gene: TRBV28; CDR3 DNA: TGTGCCAGCGGGACAGGGATCTACGAGCAGTACTTC; CDR3 protein: CASGTGIYEQYF
clone size: -; J gene: TRBJ1-1; D gene: -; CDR3 length: 15; V gene: TRBV5-1; CDR3 DNA: TGCGCCAGCAGCTTGTCTGGGACATTGAACACTGAAGCTTTCTTT; CDR3 protein: CASSLSGTLNTEAFF
clone size: -; J gene: TRBJ2-1; D gene: TRBD1; CDR3 length: 14; V gene: TRBV10-3; CDR3 DNA: TGTGCCATCAGCGCCGGGACAGGGGACAATGAGCAGTTCTTC; CDR3 protein: CAISAGTGDNEQFF
clone size: -; J gene: TRBJ2-1; D gene: TRBD1; CDR3 length: 16; V gene: TRBV5-6; CDR3 DNA: TGTGCCAGCAACTCCGGGACAGGGATAAACTACAATGAGCAGTTCTTC; CDR3 protein: CASNSGTGINYNEQFF
clone size: -; J gene: TRBJ2-7; D gene: TRBD2; CDR3 length: 13; V gene: TRBV5-6; CDR3 DNA: TGTGCCAGCAGGCTAGCGGGAGGACCCGAGCAGTACTTC; CDR3 protein: CASRLAGGPEQYF
clone size: few; J gene: TRBJ2-1; D gene: -; CDR3 length: 12; V gene: TRBV29-1; CDR3 DNA: TGCAGCGTTGGACGGTCCTCAGGTGAGCAGTTCTTC; CDR3 protein: CSVGRSSGEQFF
clone size: -; J gene: TRBJ1-4; D gene: -; CDR3 length: 13; V gene: TRBV4-1; CDR3 DNA: TGCGCCAGCAGCTCCCTACCTAATGAAAAACTGTTTTTT; CDR3 protein: CASSSLPNEKLFF
clone size: -; J gene: TRBJ1-1; D gene: TRBD1; CDR3 length: 12; V gene: TRBV30; CDR3 DNA: TGTGCTTCAGCGCTTGACAGGGCTGAAGCTTTCTTT; CDR3 protein: CASALDRAEAFF
clone size: -; J gene: TRBJ2-3; D gene: TRBD2; CDR3 length: 16; V gene: TRBV9; CDR3 DNA: TGTGCCAGCAGCGTAGGTGGTAGCGGGAGTTTAGATACGCAGTATTTT; CDR3 protein: CASSVGGSGSLDTQYF
clone size: once; J gene: TRBJ2-7; D gene: -; CDR3 length: 13; V gene: TRBV2; CDR3 DNA: TGTGCCAGCAGTGAAGGCAGGACCTACGAGCAGTACTTC; CDR3 protein: CASSEGRTYEQYF
clone size: -; J gene: TRBJ2-1; D gene: TRBD2; CDR3 length: 13; V gene: TRBV29-1; CDR3 DNA: TGCAGCTTTGTTAGCGGGAACTCGGATGAGCAGTTCTTC; CDR3 protein: CSFVSGNSDEQFF
clone size: -; J gene: TRBJ2-2; D gene: TRBD1; CDR3 length: 15; V gene: TRBV5-1; CDR3 DNA: TGCGCCAGCAGCCAGCTGGACAGGGTGGCCGGGGAGCTGTTTTTT; CDR3 protein: CASSQLDRVAGELFF
clone size: -; J gene: TRBJ1-5; D gene: -; CDR3 length: 13; V gene: TRBV29-1; CDR3 DNA: TGCAGCGCAAATCAGGGCATAGGGCAGCCCCAGCATTTT; CDR3 protein: CSANQGIGQPQHF
clone size: -; J gene: TRBJ1-2; D gene: TRBD1; CDR3 length: 15; V gene: TRBV19; CDR3 DNA: TGTGCCAGTAGTGTCGGACAGGTAGCTAACTATGGCTACACCTTC; CDR3 protein: CASSVGQVANYGYTF
clone size: -; J gene: TRBJ2-1; D gene: TRBD2; CDR3 length: 17; V gene: TRBV4-1; CDR3 DNA: TGCGCCAGCAGCCAAGATGGTATAGCGGGACCGTACAATGAGCAGTTCTTC; CDR3 protein: CASSQDGIAGPYNEQFF
clone size: -; J gene: TRBJ2-5; D gene: TRBD2; CDR3 length: 13; V gene: TRBV11-2; CDR3 DNA: TGTGCCAGCAGAGCTAGCGGGATAGAGACCCAGTACTTC; CDR3 protein: CASRASGIETQYF
clone size: -; J gene: TRBJ2-1; D gene: TRBD2; CDR3 length: 15; V gene: TRBV2; CDR3 DNA: TGTGCCAGCAGAGGGACTAGCGGGAGGATCGATGAGCAGTTCTTC; CDR3 protein: CASRGTSGRIDEQFF
clone size: -; J gene: TRBJ2-7; D gene: -; CDR3 length: 12; V gene: TRBV7-9; CDR3 DNA: TGTGCCAGCAGCCCCCGGTTCTACGAGCAGTACTTC; CDR3 protein: CASSPRFYEQYF
clone size: -; J gene: TRBJ2-3; D gene: -; CDR3 length: 14; V gene: TRBV7-3; CDR3 DNA: TGTGCCAGCAGCTCCGGACAGTCCTCAGATACGCAGTATTTT; CDR3 protein: CASSSGQSSDTQYF
clone size: -; J gene: TRBJ1-4; D gene: TRBD1; CDR3 length: 15; V gene: TRBV5-3; CDR3 DNA: TGTGCCAGAAGGCAGGACAGGGAAGGGGGTGAAAAACTGTTTTTT; CDR3 protein: CARRQDREGGEKLFF
clone size: -; J gene: TRBJ2-1; D gene: TRBD1; CDR3 length: 13; V gene: TRBV5-1; CDR3 DNA: TGCGCCAGCAGCTTAGACAGGGGTGGTGAGCAGTTCTTC; CDR3 protein: CASSLDRGGEQFF
clone size: -; J gene: TRBJ2-7; D gene: TRBD1; CDR3 length: 15; V gene: TRBV13; CDR3 DNA: TGTGCCAGCAGCCCTCGGGGACAGGGGGCTTACGAGCAGTACTTC; CDR3 protein: CASSPRGQGAYEQYF
clone size: few; J gene: TRBJ1-3; D gene: TRBD1; CDR3 length: 16; V gene: TRBV18; CDR3 DNA: TGTGCCAGCTCACCCTCCGGGACAGCTACTGGAAACACCATATATTTT; CDR3 protein: CASSPSGTATGNTIYF
clone size: -; J gene: TRBJ1-5; D gene: -; CDR3 length: 12; V gene: TRBV29-1; CDR3 DNA: TGCAGCGTTGGGCAGTTTAATCAGCCCCAGCATTTT; CDR3 protein: CSVGQFNQPQHF
clone size: -; J gene: TRBJ1-1; D gene: TRBD1; CDR3 length: 18; V gene: TRBV7-2; CDR3 DNA: TGTGCCAGCAGCTTAGCGCTGGGACAGGGACGATCTAACACTGAAGCTTTCTTT; CDR3 protein: CASSLALGQGRSNTEAFF
clone size: -; J gene: TRBJ2-5; D gene: TRBD2; CDR3 length: 17; V gene: TRBV28; CDR3 DNA: TGTGCCAGCACCCAGGAGGGACTAGCGGCCGTGTGGGAGACCCAGTACTTC; CDR3 protein: CASTQEGLAAVWETQYF
clone size: -; J gene: TRBJ2-7; D gene: -; CDR3 length: 15; V gene: TRBV4-2; CDR3 DNA: TGTGCCAGCAGCCAAGAACGCACGGTCCCCTACGAGCAGTACTTC; CDR3 protein: CASSQERTVPYEQYF
clone size: -; J gene: TRBJ2-7; D gene: TRBD2; CDR3 length: 15; V gene: TRBV6-5; CDR3 DNA: TGTGCCAGCAGTTACAGCGGGAGGGCCTCGTGGGAGCAGTACTTC; CDR3 protein: CASSYSGRASWEQYF
clone size: -; J gene: TRBJ1-2; D gene: -; CDR3 length: 12; V gene: TRBV6-6; CDR3 DNA: TGTGCCAGCACGACACCGTCGGATGGCTACACCTTC; CDR3 protein: CASTTPSDGYTF
clone size: once; J gene: TRBJ2-7; D gene: -; CDR3 length: 11; V gene: TRBV19; CDR3 DNA: TGTGCCAGTAGACAGGGCTCTCGTCAGTACTTC; CDR3 protein: CASRQGSRQYF
clone size: -; J gene: TRBJ2-2; D gene: TRBD2; CDR3 length: 18; V gene: TRBV27; CDR3 DNA: TGTGCCAGCAGTCCATCTAGCGGACCCCCCGTTGGAACCGGGGAGCTGTTTTTT; CDR3 protein: CASSPSSGPPVGTGELFF
clone size: -; J gene: TRBJ2-5; D gene: TRBD1; CDR3 length: 15; V gene: TRBV23-1; CDR3 DNA: TGCGCCAGCAGTCAATCTCGAGGGGGCTTAAAGACCCAGTACTTC; CDR3 protein: CASSQSRGGLKTQYF
clone size: -; J gene: TRBJ2-7; D gene: TRBD1; CDR3 length: 15; V gene: TRBV4-1; CDR3 DNA: TGCGCCAGCAGCCTTACCGGGACAGGGGACCACGAGCAGTACTTC; CDR3 protein: CASSLTGTGDHEQYF
clone size: -; J gene: TRBJ1-1; D gene: -; CDR3 length: 13; V gene: TRBV11-3; CDR3 DNA: TGTGCCAGCATAGACAGGCCCAACACTGAAGCTTTCTTT; CDR3 protein: CASIDRPNTEAFF
clone size: -; J gene: TRBJ2-6; D gene: -; CDR3 length: 16; V gene: TRBV30; CDR3 DNA: TGTGCCTGGACCGGAGGTCATCTCTCTGGGGCCAACGTCCTGACTTTC; CDR3 protein: CAWTGGHLSGANVLTF
clone size: -; J gene: TRBJ2-7; D gene: -; CDR3 length: 15; V gene: TRBV4-2; CDR3 DNA: TGTGCCAGCAGCCAAGATCCAGTGACTAGAGACGAGCAGTACTTC; CDR3 protein: CASSQDPVTRDEQYF
clone size: -; J gene: TRBJ2-7; D gene: TRBD1; CDR3 length: 16; V gene: TRBV7-9; CDR3 DNA: TGTGCCAGCAGCTTAGCCGGGACAGGGGGAAACTACGAGCAGTACTTC; CDR3 protein: CASSLAGTGGNYEQYF
clone size: -; J gene: TRBJ2-5; D gene: -; CDR3 length: 15; V gene: TRBV7-3; CDR3 DNA: TGTGCCAGCAGCTTAACGCCGAGTAGCGAAGAGACCCAGTACTTC; CDR3 protein: CASSLTPSSEETQYF
clone size: -; J gene: TRBJ1-1; D gene: -; CDR3 length: 13; V gene: TRBV27; CDR3 DNA: TGTGCCAGCAGTTTAGGGGGGGCGGGTGAAGCTTTCTTT; CDR3 protein: CASSLGGAGEAFF
clone size: -; J gene: TRBJ2-3; D gene: TRBD2; CDR3 length: 11; V gene: TRBV6-5; CDR3 DNA: TGTGCCAGCAGTCTCGGGACTAAACAGTATTTT; CDR3 protein: CASSLGTKQYF
clone size: -; J gene: TRBJ2-7; D gene: TRBD2; CDR3 length: 15; V gene: TRBV11-3; CDR3 DNA: TGTGCCAGCAGCCCCGTCGTGCGGGAGATATACGAGCAGTACTTC; CDR3 protein: CASSPVVREIYEQYF
clone size: -; J gene: TRBJ2-1; D gene: TRBD2; CDR3 length: 15; V gene: TRBV2; CDR3 DNA: TGTGCCAGCAGTGAACACCCAGCGGGAGTCAATGAGCAGTTCTTC; CDR3 protein: CASSEHPAGVNEQFF
clone size: -; J gene: TRBJ2-3; D gene: -; CDR3 length: 14; V gene: TRBV7-3; CDR3 DNA: TGTGCCAGCAGCCTGGGGCTAGTAACAGATACGCAGTATTTT; CDR3 protein: CASSLGLVTDTQYF
clone size: -; J gene: TRBJ1-5; D gene: TRBD1; CDR3 length: 15; V gene: TRBV18; CDR3 DNA: TGTGCCAGCTCAATAACAGGGGCTAGCAATCAGCCCCAGCATTTT; CDR3 protein: CASSITGASNQPQHF
clone size: -; J gene: TRBJ1-1; D gene: TRBD1; CDR3 length: 13; V gene: TRBV2; CDR3 DNA: TGTGCCAGCGGGAGGACAGGGGGCACTGAAGCTTTCTTT; CDR3 protein: CASGRTGGTEAFF
clone size: once; J gene: TRBJ2-7; D gene: -; CDR3 length: 15; V gene: TRBV6-5; CDR3 DNA: TGTGCCAGCAGTTACTCGTTGGGAGAATCCTACGAGCAGTACTTC; CDR3 protein: CASSYSLGESYEQYF